Each of the 14 T cell receptor beta chains below was sequenced from the same sample in a study of hypomethylating agent response in myelodysplastic syndrome. Method: immunoSEQ multiplex PCR; TCRdb's copy keeps in-frame clones and lacks some. The table lists 1,800 or so clones, 86% of them singletons. The input for sequencing was bone marrow, taken before or after starting hypomethylating agent treatment for myelodysplastic syndrome (not recorded which). The origin of the receptors is a human donor with myelodysplastic syndrome.

V gene TRBV19 combines with J gene TRBJ1-2, with 12 bases matching TRBD1. This CDR3 has 17 amino acids. V was pared by 3 bases and J by 3 bases, with 8 bases of the junction left unmatched. In germline, CDR1 is LNHDA, CDR2 SQIVND (reference sequence). The CDR3 here is CASSIGTGGADYYGYTF. CDR3 bases: TGTGCCAGTAGTATTGGGACAGGGGGCGCGGACTACTATGGCTACACCTTC. The whole variable domain, filled in from reference TRBV19 and TRBJ1-2, reads DGGITQSPKYLFRKEGQNVTLSCEQNLNHDAMYWYRQDPGQGLRLIYYSQIVNDFQKGDIAEGYSVSREKKESFPLTVTSAQKNPTAFYLCASSIGTGGADYYGYTFGSGTRLTVV.

The genes are TRBV10-2 and TRBJ2-1; 12 bases line up with TRBD2. The trim removed 0 bases at V and 0 bases at J, leaving 9 bases unmatched. Germline V lookup: CDR1 WSHSY, CDR2 SAAADI. The CDR3 spans 20 residues. For the CDR3, the DNA is TGCGCCAGCAGTGAGTCACTAGCGGGGGGCTCCTCGAGCTCCTACAATGAGCAGTTCTTC. As protein: CASSESLAGGSSSSYNEQFF.

The V call is TRBV7-2, the J call TRBJ1-6, with TRBD1 as a possible D gene (6 bases). V gave up 0 bases and J gave up 7 bases, with 10 bases separating them. CDR1 is SGHTA, CDR2 FQGNSA, per germline. The CDR3 has 15 amino acids. The CDR3 DNA is TGTGCCAGCAGCTTAGCCGGGACATTAAATTCACCCCTCCACTTT. It codes for CASSLAGTLNSPLHF.

The chain joins TRBV5-4 to TRBJ1-1; no firm D call. The V gene lost 4 bases and the J gene lost 1 base, with 11 bases spanning the gap. CDR1 and CDR2 from the germline V gene are SGHNT and YYREEE (reference sequence). The CDR3 loop spans 14 amino acids. In nucleotides, the CDR3 is TGTGCCAGCAGCACCCTCCGGGGGAACACTGAAGCTTTCTTT. Its protein product is CASSTLRGNTEAFF.

The chain is built from TRBV2 and TRBJ1-3; possible D gene TRBD1, 5 bases. The CDR3 length is 17 residues. Germline V gene lookup returns CDR1 SNHLY and CDR2 FYNNEI. Trimming took 3 bases from V and 0 from J, leaving 15 bases between them. CDR3: CASSESRGLISGNTIYF. The CDR3 DNA reads TGTGCCAGCAGTGAGTCGAGGGGCTTGATCTCTGGAAACACCATATATTTT. Full variable domain (missing parts from reference TRBV2 and TRBJ1-3): EPEVTQTPSHQVTQMGQEVILRCVPISNHLYFYWYRQILGQKVEFLVSFYNNEISEKSEIFDDQFSVERPDGSNFTLKIRSTKLEDSAMYFCASSESRGLISGNTIYFGEGSWLTVV.

The chain is built from TRBV6-5 and TRBJ1-1; the match to TRBD1 covers 10 bases. V shed 5 bases and J 0 bases; nucleotides not matched to a gene: 3. Germline CDR1 reads MNHEY; CDR2 reads SVGAGI. This CDR3 spans 15 amino acids. CDR3 bases: TGTGCCAGCAGTGGGGACAGGGGATTGAACACTGAAGCTTTCTTT. Its translation is CASSGDRGLNTEAFF.

The chain employs TRBV19 and TRBJ2-7; D might be TRBD2 (5 bases). The germline gives CDR1 LNHDA, CDR2 SQIVND (reference sequence). The CDR3 runs to 14 residues. The ends were cut back, 3 bases at V and 0 bases at J, with 9 bases in the middle. The CDR3 region has the DNA TGTGCCAGTAGTATCCCGGGGAGCTCCTACGAGCAGTACTTC. Residues: CASSIPGSSYEQYF.

The rearrangement uses TRBV10-2 and TRBJ1-2; TRBD1 matches 12 bases. There are 16 residues in the CDR3. Germline V CDR1 and CDR2: WSHSY, SAAADI. With V trimmed by 3 bases and J by 2 bases, 4 bases remained unmatched. CDR3 nucleotides: TGCGCCAGCAGTGATAGGGGACAGGGGGCGAACTATGGCTACACCTTC. Amino acid sequence: CASSDRGQGANYGYTF.

The chain has TRBV7-9 and TRBJ1-1; the D is unclear. The CDR3 runs to 11 residues. Per the germline V gene, CDR1 is SEHNR and CDR2 is FQNEAQ (reference sequence). The V gene lost 1 base and the J gene lost 8 bases, with 5 bases spanning the gap. CDR3 loop: CASSLGREAFF. The CDR3 coding sequence is TGTGCCAGCAGCTTAGGAAGGGAAGCTTTCTTT.

The chain couples TRBV5-1 to TRBJ1-2; D is unresolved. The CDR3 consists of 15 residues. Germline CDR1 reads SGHRS; CDR2 reads YFSETQ. V lost 0 bases, J lost 3 bases, and 12 bases lay in between. The CDR3 sequence is CASSLEGILDYGYTF. The DNA of the CDR3 is TGCGCCAGCAGCTTGGAAGGCATATTGGACTATGGCTACACCTTC.

The V gene is TRBV7-9, the J gene TRBJ1-5; D unclear. CDR3 length equals 13 residues. CDR1 and CDR2 from the germline V gene are SEHNR and FQNEAQ (reference sequence). V was cut by 5 bases and J by 4 bases, with 9 bases left in between. The CDR3: CASSVAANQPQHF. For the CDR3, the DNA is TGTGCCAGCAGCGTTGCGGCAAATCAGCCCCAGCATTTT.

The chain links TRBV6-6 to TRBJ2-1, with a possible D match to TRBD1 (6 bases). Deletions cut 2 bases from V and 0 bases from J, with 8 bases between. The CDR3 consists of 15 residues. CDR1 and CDR2 (germline): MNHNY, SVGAGI (reference sequence). This CDR3 is CASSYGTRSYNEQFF. The CDR3 nucleotides are TGTGCCAGCAGTTACGGGACACGCTCCTACAATGAGCAGTTCTTC.

This clone was detected a few times. The V call is TRBV6-4, the J call TRBJ2-3; TRBD2 aligns across 11 bases. The V and J ends lost 5 bases and 2 bases, in that order; junction bases with no gene match: 3. From germline, CDR1 is MRHNA and CDR2 SNTAGT. The CDR3 covers 15 residues. In DNA, the CDR3 is TGTGCCAGCAGTCCGGGACTAGCGGACACAGATACGCAGTATTTT. Its protein product is CASSPGLADTDTQYF.

CDR3 bases: TGTGCCAGCAGCCTAGGACAGGGGGTCGGGGAGCTGTTTTTT. Translating gives CASSLGQGVGELFF. The genes are TRBV4-2 and TRBJ2-2; TRBD1 aligns across 10 bases. Germline CDR1 is LGHNA and CDR2 is YNFKEQ. The CDR3 is 14 amino acids. J lost 7 bases, V lost 4 bases, and 3 bases had no gene match.